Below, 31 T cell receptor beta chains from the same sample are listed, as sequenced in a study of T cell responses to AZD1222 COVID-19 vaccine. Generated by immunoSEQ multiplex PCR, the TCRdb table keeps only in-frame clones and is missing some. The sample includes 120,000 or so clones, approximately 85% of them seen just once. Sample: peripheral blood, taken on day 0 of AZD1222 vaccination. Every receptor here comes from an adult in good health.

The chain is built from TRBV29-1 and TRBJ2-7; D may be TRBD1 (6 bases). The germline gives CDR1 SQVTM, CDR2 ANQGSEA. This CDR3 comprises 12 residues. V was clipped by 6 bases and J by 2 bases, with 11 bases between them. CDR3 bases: TGCAGCGTGGGACACCAAGCCTACGAGCAGTACTTC. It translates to CSVGHQAYEQYF.

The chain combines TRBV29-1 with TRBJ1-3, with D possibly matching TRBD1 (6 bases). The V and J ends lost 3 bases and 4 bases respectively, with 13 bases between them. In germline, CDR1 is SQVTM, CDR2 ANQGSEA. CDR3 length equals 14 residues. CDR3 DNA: TGCAGCGTTGACGGGGGGCTTAGGGGAAACACCATATATTTT. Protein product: CSVDGGLRGNTIYF.

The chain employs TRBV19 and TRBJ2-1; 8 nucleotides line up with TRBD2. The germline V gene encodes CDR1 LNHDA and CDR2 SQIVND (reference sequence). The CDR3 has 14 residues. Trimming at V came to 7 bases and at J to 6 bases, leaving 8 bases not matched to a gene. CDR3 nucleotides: TGTGCCAGTAACGAACAGCGGGGGCGCAATGAGCAGTTCTTC. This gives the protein CASNEQRGRNEQFF.

The CDR3 region is CASSPRTDRAGVYEQYF. DNA for the CDR3: TGCGCCAGCAGCCCCCGTACCGACAGGGCTGGGGTCTACGAGCAGTACTTC. This chain links TRBV5-1 with TRBJ2-7, with 7 positions matching TRBD1. There are 17 residues in the CDR3. Germline values: CDR1 SGHRS, CDR2 YFSETQ. V was clipped by 4 bases and J by 3 bases; unmatched bases: 16.

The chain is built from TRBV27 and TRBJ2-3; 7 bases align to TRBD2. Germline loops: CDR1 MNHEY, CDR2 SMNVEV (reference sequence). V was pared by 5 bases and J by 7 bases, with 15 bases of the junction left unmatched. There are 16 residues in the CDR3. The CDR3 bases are TGTGCCAGCAGTCCACGTGGGACTATCCTCACCCATACGCAGTATTTT. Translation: CASSPRGTILTHTQYF.

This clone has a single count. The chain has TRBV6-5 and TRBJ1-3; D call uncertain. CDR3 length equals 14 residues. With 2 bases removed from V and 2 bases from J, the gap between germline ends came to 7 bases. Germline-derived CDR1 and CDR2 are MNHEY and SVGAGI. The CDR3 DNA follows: TGTGCCAGCAGTTACGACGGGGCTGGAAACACCATATATTTT. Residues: CASSYDGAGNTIYF.

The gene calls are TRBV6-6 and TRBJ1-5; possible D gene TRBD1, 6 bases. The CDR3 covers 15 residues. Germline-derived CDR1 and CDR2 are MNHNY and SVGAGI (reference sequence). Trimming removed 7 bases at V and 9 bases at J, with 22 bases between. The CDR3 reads CASIKEGQSPGPQHF. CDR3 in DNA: TGTGCCAGCATCAAAGAAGGACAGAGCCCAGGGCCCCAGCATTTT.

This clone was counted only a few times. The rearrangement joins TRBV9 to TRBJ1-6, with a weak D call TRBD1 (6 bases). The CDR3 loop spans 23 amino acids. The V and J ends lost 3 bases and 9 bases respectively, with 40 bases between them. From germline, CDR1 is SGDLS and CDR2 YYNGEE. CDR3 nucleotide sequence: TGTGCCAGCAGCGCAGGGGACCCCCAGGTTAAGACCGGGGGGGTATCAGGGTGTTCACCCCTCCACTTT. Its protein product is CASSAGDPQVKTGGVSGCSPLHF.

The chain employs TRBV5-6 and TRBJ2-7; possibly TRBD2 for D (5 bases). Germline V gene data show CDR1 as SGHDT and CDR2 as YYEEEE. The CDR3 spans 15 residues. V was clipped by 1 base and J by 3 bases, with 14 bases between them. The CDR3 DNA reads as TGTGCCAGCAGCTTGCGTCGGACGGGGAACTACGAGCAGTACTTC. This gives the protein CASSLRRTGNYEQYF.

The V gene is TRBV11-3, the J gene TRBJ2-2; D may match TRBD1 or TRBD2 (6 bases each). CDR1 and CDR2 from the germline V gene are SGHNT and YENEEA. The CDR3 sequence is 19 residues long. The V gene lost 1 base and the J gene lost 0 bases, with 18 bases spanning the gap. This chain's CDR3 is CASSLGRGLGLSNTGELFF. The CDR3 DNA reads TGTGCCAGCAGCTTAGGACGGGGGCTGGGACTTTCGAACACCGGGGAGCTGTTTTTT.

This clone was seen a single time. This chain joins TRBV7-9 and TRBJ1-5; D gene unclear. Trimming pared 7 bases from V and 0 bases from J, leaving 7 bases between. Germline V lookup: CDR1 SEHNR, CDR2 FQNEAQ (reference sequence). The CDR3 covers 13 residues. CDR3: CASTINSNQPQHF. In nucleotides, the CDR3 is TGTGCCAGCACCATTAATAGCAATCAGCCCCAGCATTTT. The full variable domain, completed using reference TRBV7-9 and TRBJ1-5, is DTGVSQNPRHKITKRGQNVTFRCDPISEHNRLYWYRQTLGQGPEFLTYFQNEAQLEKSRLLSDRFSAERPKGSFSTLEIQRTEQGDSAMYLCASTINSNQPQHFGDGTRLSIL.

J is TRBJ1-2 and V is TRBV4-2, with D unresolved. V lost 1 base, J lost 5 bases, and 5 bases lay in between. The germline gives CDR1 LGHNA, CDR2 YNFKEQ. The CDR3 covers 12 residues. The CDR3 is CASSQGEYGYTF. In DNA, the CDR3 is TGTGCCAGCAGCCAAGGGGAATATGGCTACACCTTC.

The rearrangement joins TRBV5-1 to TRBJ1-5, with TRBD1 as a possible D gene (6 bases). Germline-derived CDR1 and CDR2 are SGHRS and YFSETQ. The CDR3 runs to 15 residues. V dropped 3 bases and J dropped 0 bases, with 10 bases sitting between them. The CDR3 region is CASSSGGASNQPQHF. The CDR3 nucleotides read TGCGCCAGCAGCTCTGGGGGGGCTAGCAATCAGCCCCAGCATTTT.

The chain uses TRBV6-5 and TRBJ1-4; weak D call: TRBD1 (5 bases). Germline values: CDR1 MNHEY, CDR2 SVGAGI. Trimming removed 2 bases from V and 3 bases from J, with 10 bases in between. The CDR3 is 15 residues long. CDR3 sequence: CASSYGGAANEKLFF. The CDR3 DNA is TGTGCCAGCAGTTACGGGGGAGCAGCTAATGAAAAACTGTTTTTT.

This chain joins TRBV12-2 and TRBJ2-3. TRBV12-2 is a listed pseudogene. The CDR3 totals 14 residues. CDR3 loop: CASRFRGRADTQYF. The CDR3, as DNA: TGTGCAAGTCGCTTCCGGGGGCGGGCAGATACGCAGTATTTT.

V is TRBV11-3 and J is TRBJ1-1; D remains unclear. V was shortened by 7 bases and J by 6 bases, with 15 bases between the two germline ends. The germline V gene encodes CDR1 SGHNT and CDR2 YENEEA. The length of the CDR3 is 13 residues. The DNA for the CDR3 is TGTGCCAGCACCACGAATGGGGTACCTGAAGCTTTCTTT. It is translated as CASTTNGVPEAFF.

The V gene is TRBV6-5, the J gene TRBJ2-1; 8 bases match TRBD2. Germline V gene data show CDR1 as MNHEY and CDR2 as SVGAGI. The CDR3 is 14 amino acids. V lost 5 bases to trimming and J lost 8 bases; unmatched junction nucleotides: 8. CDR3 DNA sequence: TGTGCCAGCAGTCCGACTAGCGACCCTCATGAGCAGTTCTTC. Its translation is CASSPTSDPHEQFF.

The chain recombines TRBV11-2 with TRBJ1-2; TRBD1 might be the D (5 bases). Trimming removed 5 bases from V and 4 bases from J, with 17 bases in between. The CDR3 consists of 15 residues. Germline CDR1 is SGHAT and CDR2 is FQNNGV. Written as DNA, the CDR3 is TGTGCCAGCAGCCGATCCGGGGGGGAAGCCTATGGCTACACCTTC. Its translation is CASSRSGGEAYGYTF.

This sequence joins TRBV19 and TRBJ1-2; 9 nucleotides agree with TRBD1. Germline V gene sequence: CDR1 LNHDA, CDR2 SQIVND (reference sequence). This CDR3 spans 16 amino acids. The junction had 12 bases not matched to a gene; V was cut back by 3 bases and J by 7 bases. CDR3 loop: CASSMVTGGKVGGYTF. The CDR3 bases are TGTGCCAGTAGTATGGTGACAGGGGGGAAGGTGGGTGGCTACACCTTC.

The CDR3: CASSRTGNNEQFF. The CDR3, as DNA: TGTGCCAGCTCTCGGACAGGGAACAATGAGCAGTTCTTC. This chain uses TRBV3-1 (or the pseudogene TRBV3-2) with TRBJ2-1, with TRBD1 matching 8 bases. The CDR3 runs 13 residues. CDR1 is LGHDT and CDR2 is YNNKEL in the germline V gene (reference sequence). With V trimmed by 8 bases and J by 5 bases, 5 bases remained unmatched.

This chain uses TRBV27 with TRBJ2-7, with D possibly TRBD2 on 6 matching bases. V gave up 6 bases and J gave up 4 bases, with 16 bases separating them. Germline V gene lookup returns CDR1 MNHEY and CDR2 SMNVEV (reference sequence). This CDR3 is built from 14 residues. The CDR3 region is CASRLAPATYEQYF. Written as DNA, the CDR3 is TGTGCCAGCAGGCTAGCGCCCGCGACATACGAGCAGTACTTC.

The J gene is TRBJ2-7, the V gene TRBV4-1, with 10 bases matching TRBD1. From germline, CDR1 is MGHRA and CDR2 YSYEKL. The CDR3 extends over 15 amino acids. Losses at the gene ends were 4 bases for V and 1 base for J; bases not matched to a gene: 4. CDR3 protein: CASSLRQGASYEQYF. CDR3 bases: TGCGCCAGCAGCCTGAGACAGGGGGCTTCCTACGAGCAGTACTTC.

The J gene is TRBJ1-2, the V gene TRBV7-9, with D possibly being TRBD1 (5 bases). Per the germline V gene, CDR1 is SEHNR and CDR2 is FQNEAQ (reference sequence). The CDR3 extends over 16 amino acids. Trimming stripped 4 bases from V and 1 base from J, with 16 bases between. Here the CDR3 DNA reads TGTGCCAGCAGCTCGGACACCGCGACGATTAACTATGGCTACACCTTC. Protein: CASSSDTATINYGYTF. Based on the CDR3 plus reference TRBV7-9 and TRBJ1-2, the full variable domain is DTGVSQNPRHKITKRGQNVTFRCDPISEHNRLYWYRQTLGQGPEFLTYFQNEAQLEKSRLLSDRFSAERPKGSFSTLEIQRTEQGDSAMYLCASSSDTATINYGYTFGSGTRLTVV.

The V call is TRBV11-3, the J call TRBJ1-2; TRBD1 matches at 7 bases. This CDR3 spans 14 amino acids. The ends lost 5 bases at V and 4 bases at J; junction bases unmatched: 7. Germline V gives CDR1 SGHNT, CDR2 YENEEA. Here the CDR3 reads CASSNGQAIYGYTF. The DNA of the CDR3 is TGTGCCAGCAGCAATGGACAGGCTATCTATGGCTACACCTTC.

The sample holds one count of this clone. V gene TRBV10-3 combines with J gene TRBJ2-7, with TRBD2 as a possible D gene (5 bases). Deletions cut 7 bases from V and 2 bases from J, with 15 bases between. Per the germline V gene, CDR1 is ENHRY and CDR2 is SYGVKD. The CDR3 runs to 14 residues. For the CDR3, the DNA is TGTGCCATCAAGACAACAGAGGGAACCTACGAGCAGTACTTC. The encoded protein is CAIKTTEGTYEQYF.

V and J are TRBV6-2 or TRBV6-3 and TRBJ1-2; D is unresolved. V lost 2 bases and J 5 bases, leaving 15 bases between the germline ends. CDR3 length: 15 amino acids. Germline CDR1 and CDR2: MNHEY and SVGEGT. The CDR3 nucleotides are TGTGCCAGCAGTTACGATTTCCATAATGATTATGGCTACACCTTC. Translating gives CASSYDFHNDYGYTF.

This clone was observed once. CDR3 coding DNA: TGCGCCAGCAGTGATTCTTCCACCTACGAGCAGTACTTC. It codes for CASSDSSTYEQYF. The V gene is TRBV10-1, the J gene TRBJ2-7; no reliable D call. Per the germline V gene, CDR1 is WNHNN and CDR2 is SYGVQD (reference sequence). V lost 3 bases to trimming and J lost 2 bases, with 8 bases between them. The CDR3 loop spans 13 amino acids.

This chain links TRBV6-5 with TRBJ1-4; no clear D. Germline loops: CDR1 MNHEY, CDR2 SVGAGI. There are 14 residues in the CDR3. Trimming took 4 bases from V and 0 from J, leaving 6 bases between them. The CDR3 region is CASSSRATNEKLFF. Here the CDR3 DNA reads TGTGCCAGCAGTTCTAGGGCAACTAATGAAAAACTGTTTTTT.

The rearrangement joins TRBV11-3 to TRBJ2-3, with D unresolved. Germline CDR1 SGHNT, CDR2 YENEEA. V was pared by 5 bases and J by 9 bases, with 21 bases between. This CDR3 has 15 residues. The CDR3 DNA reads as TGTGCCAGCAGCCCGTTGGAATCCTTGAAAATGACGCAGTATTTT. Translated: CASSPLESLKMTQYF.

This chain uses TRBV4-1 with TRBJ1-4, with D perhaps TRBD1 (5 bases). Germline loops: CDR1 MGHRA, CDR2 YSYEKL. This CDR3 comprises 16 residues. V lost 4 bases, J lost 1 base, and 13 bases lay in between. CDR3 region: CASSPPRDRTNEKLFF. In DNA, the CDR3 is TGCGCCAGCAGCCCCCCGAGAGACAGAACTAATGAAAAACTGTTTTTT.

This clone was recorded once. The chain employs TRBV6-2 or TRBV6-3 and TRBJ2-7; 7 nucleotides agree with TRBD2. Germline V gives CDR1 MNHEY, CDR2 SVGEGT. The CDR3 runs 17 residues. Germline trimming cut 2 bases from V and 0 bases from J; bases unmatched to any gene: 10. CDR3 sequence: CASSYGEVAGFSYEQYF. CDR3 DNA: TGTGCCAGCAGTTACGGGGAGGTAGCGGGCTTCTCCTACGAGCAGTACTTC.